This entry lists 8 T cell receptor beta chains sequenced from one sample in a study of T cells in Graves' hyperthyroidism and ophthalmopathy. TCR beta CDR3 regions were amplified from RNA transcripts. HTBI primers were used for first-round RT-PCR of the TCR CDR3. Using its own MiXCR run on the multiplex PCR reads, TCRdb lists one record per CDR3 protein. The data show about 400,000 distinct CDR3 sequences, under 15% seen once. What was sequenced was blood. The receptors here all came from a woman in her thirties with Graves' hyperthyroidism.

J is TRBJ2-3 and V is TRBV28; TRBD2 matches at 9 bases. The CDR3 consists of 16 residues. Germline CDR1 MDHEN, CDR2 SYDVKM. Losses at the gene ends were 10 bases for V and 5 bases for J; bases not matched to a gene: 16. In nucleotides, the CDR3 is TGTGCCACCACCGGGACTAGCAGGAGGGTGGGAGATACGCAGTATTTT. Residues: CATTGTSRRVGDTQYF.

The V and J genes are TRBV5-4 and TRBJ2-5; D not resolved. Deletions cut 4 bases from V and 1 base from J, with 11 bases between. There are 14 residues in the CDR3. Germline V gene lookup returns CDR1 SGHNT and CDR2 YYREEE (reference sequence). The CDR3 DNA follows: TGTGCCAGCAGCCTCATCGCGAGCCAAGAGACCCAGTACTTC. Its translation: CASSLIASQETQYF.

The sample holds many counts of this clonotype. The chain uses TRBV30 and TRBJ2-5, with D maybe TRBD2 (7 bases). Germline V lookup: CDR1 GTSNPN, CDR2 SVGIG (reference sequence). The CDR3 sequence is 14 residues long. The ends were cut back, 1 base at V and 10 bases at J, with 19 bases in the middle. The CDR3 is CAWSEGGLMLNQYF. CDR3 coding DNA: TGTGCCTGGAGTGAGGGGGGGCTGATGCTAAACCAGTACTTC. The full variable domain, its missing parts supplied by reference TRBV30 and TRBJ2-5, is SQTIHQWPATLVQPVGSPLSLECTVEGTSNPNLYWYRQAAGRGLQLLFYSVGIGQISSEVPQNLSASRPQDRQFILSSKKLLLSDSGFYLCAWSEGGLMLNQYFGPGTRLLVL.

The chain employs TRBV6-2 or TRBV6-3 and TRBJ2-2; D uncertain. The CDR3 runs to 17 residues. Germline loops: CDR1 MNHEY, CDR2 SVGEGT. The V end was cut by 7 bases, the J end by 0 bases, with 18 bases between. The CDR3 loop reads CASNIRALRTNTGELFF. CDR3 in DNA: TGTGCCAGCAATATTAGGGCTTTGCGAACGAACACCGGGGAGCTGTTTTTT.

This rearrangement joins TRBV6-1 to TRBJ1-1, with a possible D match to TRBD1 (5 bases). The CDR3 is made up of 11 amino acids. Germline loops: CDR1 MNHNS, CDR2 SASEGT. V lost 8 bases and J lost 4, with 8 bases in between. CDR3 protein: CASQGFTEAFF. DNA for the CDR3: TGTGCCAGCCAGGGTTTCACTGAAGCTTTCTTT.

On this clonotype: This may be a read error: a much more frequent sequence differs by one nucleotide. The genes are TRBV2 and TRBJ2-3, with 8 bases identical to TRBD2. The trim removed 6 bases at V and 4 bases at J, leaving 15 bases unmatched. This CDR3 contains 17 residues. Germline lookup yields CDR1 SNHLY and CDR2 FYNNEI. This CDR3 reads CASSQIGGGRSADTQYF. The CDR3 bases are TGTGCCAGCAGCCAGATCGGGGGGGGGAGGTCCGCAGATACGCAGTATTTT.

This clonotype has at least ten counts. V usage is TRBV12-3 or TRBV12-4 and J usage is TRBJ1-5, with D unresolved. V lost 3 bases, J lost 0 bases, and 6 bases lay in between. This CDR3 has 14 residues. The CDR3 loop reads CASSFWDSNQPQHF. The CDR3 DNA reads TGTGCCAGCAGTTTCTGGGATAGCAATCAGCCCCAGCATTTT.

This chain uses TRBV28 with TRBJ2-5; D is perhaps TRBD2 (6 bases). Germline assignment: CDR1 MDHEN and CDR2 SYDVKM. CDR3 length: 14 amino acids. V was cut by 5 bases and J by 3 bases, with 13 bases left in between. The CDR3 reads CASSPLGEEETQYF. The CDR3 DNA reads as TGTGCCAGCAGTCCCTTGGGGGAGGAAGAGACCCAGTACTTC.